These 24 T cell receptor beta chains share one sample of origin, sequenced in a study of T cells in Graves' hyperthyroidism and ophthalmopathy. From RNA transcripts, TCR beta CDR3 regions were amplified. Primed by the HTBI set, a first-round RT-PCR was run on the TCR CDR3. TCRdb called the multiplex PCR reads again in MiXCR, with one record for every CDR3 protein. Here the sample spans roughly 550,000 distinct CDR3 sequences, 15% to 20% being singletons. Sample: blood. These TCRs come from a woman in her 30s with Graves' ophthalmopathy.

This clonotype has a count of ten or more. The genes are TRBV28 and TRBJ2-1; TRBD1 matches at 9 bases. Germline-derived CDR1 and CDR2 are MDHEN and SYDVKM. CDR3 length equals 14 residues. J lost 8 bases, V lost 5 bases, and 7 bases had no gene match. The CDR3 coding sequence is TGTGCCAGCAGTCCGGGACAGGGCTCTGATGAGCAGTTCTTC. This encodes CASSPGQGSDEQFF.

The CDR3 nucleotides read TGTGCCAGCAGTGACGGTGGACCCCTCCACTTT. Translation: CASSDGGPLHF. The V gene is TRBV25-1, the J gene TRBJ1-6; D is unresolved. The ends were cut back, 3 bases at V and 12 bases at J, with 6 bases in the middle. The CDR3 loop spans 11 amino acids. The V gene's germline CDR1 is MGHDK and CDR2 SYGVNS.

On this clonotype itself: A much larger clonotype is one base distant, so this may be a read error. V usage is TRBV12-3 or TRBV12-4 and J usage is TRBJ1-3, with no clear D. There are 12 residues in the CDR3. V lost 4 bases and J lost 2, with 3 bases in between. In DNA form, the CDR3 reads TGTGCCAGCAGTTCTGCTGGAAACACCATATATTTT. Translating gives CASSSAGNTIYF.

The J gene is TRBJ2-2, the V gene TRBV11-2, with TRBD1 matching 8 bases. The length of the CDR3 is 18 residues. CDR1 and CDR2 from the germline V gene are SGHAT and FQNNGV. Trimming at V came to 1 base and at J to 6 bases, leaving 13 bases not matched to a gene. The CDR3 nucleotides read TGTGCCAGCAGCTTAGGAGCCGGGACAGGAGTGGTGTCCGGGGAGCTGTTTTTT. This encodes CASSLGAGTGVVSGELFF.

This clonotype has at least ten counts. The CDR3 here is CASSATQLAKNIQYF. In nucleotides, the CDR3 is TGTGCCAGCAGTGCTACCCAGTTAGCCAAAAACATTCAGTACTTC. The J gene is TRBJ2-4, the V gene TRBV2; D not certain. The CDR3 extends over 15 amino acids. Germline CDR1 SNHLY, CDR2 FYNNEI. The germline V and J ends were trimmed by 4 bases and 0 bases, with 10 bases remaining between them.

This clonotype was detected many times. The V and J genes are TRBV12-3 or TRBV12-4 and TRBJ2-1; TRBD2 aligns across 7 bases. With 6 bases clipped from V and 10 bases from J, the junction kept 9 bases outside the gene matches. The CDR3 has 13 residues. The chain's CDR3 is CASRGGTTVEQFF. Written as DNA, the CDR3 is TGTGCCAGCAGAGGCGGGACTACAGTGGAGCAGTTCTTC.

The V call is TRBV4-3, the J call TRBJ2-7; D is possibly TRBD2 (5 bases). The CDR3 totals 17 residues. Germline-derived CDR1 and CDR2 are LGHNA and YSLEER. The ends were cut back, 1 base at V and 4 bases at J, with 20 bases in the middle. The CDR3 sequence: CASSQVLLAGPRYEQYF. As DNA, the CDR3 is TGCGCCAGCAGCCAAGTTTTGCTAGCAGGACCCCGGTACGAGCAGTACTTC.

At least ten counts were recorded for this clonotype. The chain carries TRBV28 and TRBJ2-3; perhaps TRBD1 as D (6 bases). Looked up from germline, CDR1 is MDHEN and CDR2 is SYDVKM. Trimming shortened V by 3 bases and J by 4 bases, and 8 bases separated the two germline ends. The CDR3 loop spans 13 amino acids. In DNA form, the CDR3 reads TGTGCCAGCAGTTTTGAGGGGGCAGATACGCAGTATTTT. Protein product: CASSFEGADTQYF.

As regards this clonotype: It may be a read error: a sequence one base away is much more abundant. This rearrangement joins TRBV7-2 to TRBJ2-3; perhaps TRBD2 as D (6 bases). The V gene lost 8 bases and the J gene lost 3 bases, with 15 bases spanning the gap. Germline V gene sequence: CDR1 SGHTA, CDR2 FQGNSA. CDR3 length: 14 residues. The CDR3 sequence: CASGWGGTTDTQYF. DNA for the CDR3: TGTGCCAGCGGGTGGGGCGGGACTACAGATACGCAGTATTTT.

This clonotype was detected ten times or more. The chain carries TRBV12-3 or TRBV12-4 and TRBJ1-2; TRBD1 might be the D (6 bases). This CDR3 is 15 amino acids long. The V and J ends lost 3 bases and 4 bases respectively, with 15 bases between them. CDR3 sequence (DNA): TGTGCCAGCAGTTTGACCGCAGGGGCGGGCTATGGCTACACCTTC. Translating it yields CASSLTAGAGYGYTF.

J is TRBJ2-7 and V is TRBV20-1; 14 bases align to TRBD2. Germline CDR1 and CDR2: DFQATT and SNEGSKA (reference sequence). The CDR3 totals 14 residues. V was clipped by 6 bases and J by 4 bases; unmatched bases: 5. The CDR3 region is CSADGTSGSYEQYF. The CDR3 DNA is TGCAGTGCAGACGGGACTAGCGGGAGTTACGAGCAGTACTTC.

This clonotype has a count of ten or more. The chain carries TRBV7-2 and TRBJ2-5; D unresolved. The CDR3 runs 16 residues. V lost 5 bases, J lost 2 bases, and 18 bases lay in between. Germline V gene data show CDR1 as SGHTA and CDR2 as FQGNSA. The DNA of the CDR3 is TGTGCCAGCAGCCACTTATCCCGGACCGGACAAGAGACCCAGTACTTC. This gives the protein CASSHLSRTGQETQYF.

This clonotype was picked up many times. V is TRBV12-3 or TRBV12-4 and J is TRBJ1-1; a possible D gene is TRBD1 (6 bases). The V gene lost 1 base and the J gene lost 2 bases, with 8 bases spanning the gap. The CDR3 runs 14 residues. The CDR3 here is CASSLEGGNTEAFF. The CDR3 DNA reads TGTGCCAGCAGTTTAGAGGGGGGAAACACTGAAGCTTTCTTT.

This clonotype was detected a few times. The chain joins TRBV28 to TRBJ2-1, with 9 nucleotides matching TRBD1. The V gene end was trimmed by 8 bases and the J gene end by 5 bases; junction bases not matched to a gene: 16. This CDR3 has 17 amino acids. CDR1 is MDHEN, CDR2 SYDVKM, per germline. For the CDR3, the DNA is TGTGCCAGCCGGTCCGGGACAGGGTTTAGCGCCAACAATGAGCAGTTCTTC. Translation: CASRSGTGFSANNEQFF.

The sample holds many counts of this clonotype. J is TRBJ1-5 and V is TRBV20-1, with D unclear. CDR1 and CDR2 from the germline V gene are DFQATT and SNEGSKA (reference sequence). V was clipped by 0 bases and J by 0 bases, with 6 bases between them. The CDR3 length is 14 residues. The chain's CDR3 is CSARDGDSNQPQHF. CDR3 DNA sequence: TGCAGTGCTAGAGATGGTGATAGCAATCAGCCCCAGCATTTT.

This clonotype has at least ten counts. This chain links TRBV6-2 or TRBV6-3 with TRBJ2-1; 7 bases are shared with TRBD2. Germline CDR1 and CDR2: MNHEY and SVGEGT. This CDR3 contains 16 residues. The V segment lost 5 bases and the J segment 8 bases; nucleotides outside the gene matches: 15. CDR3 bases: TGTGCCAGCAGTCAAGAAGCGGGACCCCCTCCCCATGAGCAGTTCTTC. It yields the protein CASSQEAGPPPHEQFF.

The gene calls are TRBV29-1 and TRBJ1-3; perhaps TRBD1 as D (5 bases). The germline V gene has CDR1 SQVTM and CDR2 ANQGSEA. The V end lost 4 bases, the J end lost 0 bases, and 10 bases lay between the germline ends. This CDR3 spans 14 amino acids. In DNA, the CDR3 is TGCAGCGTTGCTACAGGCCCCTCTGGAAACACCATATATTTT. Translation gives CSVATGPSGNTIYF.

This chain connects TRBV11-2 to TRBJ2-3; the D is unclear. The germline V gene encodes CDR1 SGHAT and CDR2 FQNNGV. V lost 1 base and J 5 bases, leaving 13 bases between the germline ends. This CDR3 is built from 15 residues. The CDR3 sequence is CASSLGKAGRDTQYF. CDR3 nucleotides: TGTGCCAGCAGCTTAGGTAAAGCCGGCAGAGATACGCAGTATTTT.

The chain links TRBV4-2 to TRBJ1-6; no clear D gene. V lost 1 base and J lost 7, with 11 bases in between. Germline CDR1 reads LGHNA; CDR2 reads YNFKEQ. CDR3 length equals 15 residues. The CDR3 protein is CASSQVASLNSPLHF. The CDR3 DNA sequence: TGTGCCAGCAGCCAAGTCGCCAGCCTAAATTCACCCCTCCACTTT.

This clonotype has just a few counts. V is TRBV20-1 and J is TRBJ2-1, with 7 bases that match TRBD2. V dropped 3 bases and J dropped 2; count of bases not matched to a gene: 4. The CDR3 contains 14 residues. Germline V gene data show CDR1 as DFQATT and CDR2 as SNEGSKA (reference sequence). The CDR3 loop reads CSASRAGTYNEQFF. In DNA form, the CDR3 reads TGCAGTGCTAGTAGAGCGGGGACCTACAATGAGCAGTTCTTC.

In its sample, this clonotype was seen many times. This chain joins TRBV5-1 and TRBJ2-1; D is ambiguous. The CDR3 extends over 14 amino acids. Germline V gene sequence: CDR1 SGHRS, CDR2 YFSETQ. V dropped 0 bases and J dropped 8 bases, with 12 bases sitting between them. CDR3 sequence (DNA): TGCGCCAGCAGCTTGGCCATTGACGTAGATGAGCAGTTCTTC. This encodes CASSLAIDVDEQFF.

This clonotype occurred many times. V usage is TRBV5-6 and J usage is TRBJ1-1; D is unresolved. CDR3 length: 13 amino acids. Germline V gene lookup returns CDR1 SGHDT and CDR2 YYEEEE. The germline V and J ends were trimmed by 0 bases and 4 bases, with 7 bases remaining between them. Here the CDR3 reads CASSLGRPTEAFF. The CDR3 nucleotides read TGTGCCAGCAGCTTGGGGCGGCCCACTGAAGCTTTCTTT. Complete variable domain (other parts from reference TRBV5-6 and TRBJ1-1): DAGVTQSPTHLIKTRGQQVTLRCSPKSGHDTVSWYQQALGQGPQFIFQYYEEEERQRGNFPDRFSGHQFPNYSSELNVNALLLGDSALYLCASSLGRPTEAFFGQGTRLTVV.

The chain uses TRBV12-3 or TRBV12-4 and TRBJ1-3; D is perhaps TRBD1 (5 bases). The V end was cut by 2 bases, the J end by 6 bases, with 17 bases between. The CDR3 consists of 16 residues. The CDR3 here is CASSLLPGALVNTIYF. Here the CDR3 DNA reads TGTGCCAGCAGTTTACTGCCCGGGGCTCTAGTAAACACCATATATTTT.

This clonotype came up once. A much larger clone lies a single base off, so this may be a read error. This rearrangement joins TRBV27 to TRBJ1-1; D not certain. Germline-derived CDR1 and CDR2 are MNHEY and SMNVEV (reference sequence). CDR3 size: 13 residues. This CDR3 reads CASRSYLNTGAFF. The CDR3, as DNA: TGTGCCAGCAGGTCATACTTGAACACTGGAGCTTTCTTT.